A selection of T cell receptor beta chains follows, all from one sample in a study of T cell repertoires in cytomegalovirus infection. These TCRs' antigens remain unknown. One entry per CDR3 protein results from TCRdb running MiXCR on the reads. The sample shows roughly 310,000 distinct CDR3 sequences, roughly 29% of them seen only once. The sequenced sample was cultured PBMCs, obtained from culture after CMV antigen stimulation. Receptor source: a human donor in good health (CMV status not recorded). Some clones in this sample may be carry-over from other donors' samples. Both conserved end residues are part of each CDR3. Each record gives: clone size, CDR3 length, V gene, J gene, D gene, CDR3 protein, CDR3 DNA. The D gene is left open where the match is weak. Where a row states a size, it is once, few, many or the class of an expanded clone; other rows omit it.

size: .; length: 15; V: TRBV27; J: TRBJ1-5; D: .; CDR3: CASSPRSVGDQPQHF; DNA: TGTGCCAGCAGTCCACGGTCAGTTGGCGATCAGCCCCAGCATTTT
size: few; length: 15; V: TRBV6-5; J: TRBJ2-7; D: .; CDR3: CASRHSWGSSYEQYF; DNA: TGTGCCAGCAGACACTCTTGGGGGAGCTCCTACGAGCAGTACTTC
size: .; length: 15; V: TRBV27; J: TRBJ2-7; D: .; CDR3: CASSLFGTDSYEQYF; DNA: TGTGCCAGCAGTTTATTCGGGACGGACTCCTACGAGCAGTACTTC
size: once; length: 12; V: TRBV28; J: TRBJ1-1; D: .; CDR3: CASSLPGQEAFF; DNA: TGTGCCAGCAGTCTTCCGGGACAAGAAGCTTTCTTT
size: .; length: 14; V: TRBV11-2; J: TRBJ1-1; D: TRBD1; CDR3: CASSPQGAEAEAFF; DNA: TGTGCCAGCAGCCCTCAGGGGGCGGAAGCGGAAGCTTTCTTT
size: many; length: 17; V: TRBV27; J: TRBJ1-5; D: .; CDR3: CASSLRGRTNSNQPQHF; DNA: TGTGCCAGCAGCCTTAGGGGACGGACGAATAGCAATCAGCCCCAGCATTTT
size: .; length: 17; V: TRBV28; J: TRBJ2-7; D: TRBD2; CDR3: CASSSRVRTSVAYEQYF; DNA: TGTGCCAGCAGTTCGAGGGTAAGGACTAGCGTGGCCTACGAGCAGTACTTC
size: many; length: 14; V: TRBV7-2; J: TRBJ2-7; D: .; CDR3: CASSFFDRSHEQYF; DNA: TGTGCCAGCAGCTTCTTCGACAGATCTCACGAGCAGTACTTC
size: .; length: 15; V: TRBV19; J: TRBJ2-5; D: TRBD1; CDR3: CASKAHRGVAETQYF; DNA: TGTGCCAGTAAGGCCCACAGGGGGGTTGCAGAGACCCAGTACTTC
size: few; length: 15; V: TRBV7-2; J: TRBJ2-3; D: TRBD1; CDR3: CASSLWDRETDTQYF; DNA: TGTGCCAGCAGCTTATGGGACAGGGAGACAGATACGCAGTATTTT
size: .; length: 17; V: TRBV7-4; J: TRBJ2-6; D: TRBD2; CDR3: CASSSRGGTSGANVLTF; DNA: TGTGCCAGCAGCTCTCGGGGGGGGACCTCTGGGGCCAACGTCCTGACTTTC
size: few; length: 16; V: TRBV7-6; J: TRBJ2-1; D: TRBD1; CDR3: CASSQKDRPRGDEQFF; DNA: TGTGCCAGCAGCCAGAAGGACAGGCCCCGGGGCGATGAGCAGTTCTTC
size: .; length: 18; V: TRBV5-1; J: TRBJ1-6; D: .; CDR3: CASPYGGEWWVPNSPLHF; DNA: TGCGCCAGCCCCTATGGGGGGGAATGGTGGGTTCCGAATTCACCCCTCCACTTT
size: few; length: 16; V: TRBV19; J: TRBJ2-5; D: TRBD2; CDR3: CASSVRAGGPGETQYF; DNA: TGTGCCAGTAGTGTCCGGGCGGGGGGGCCAGGAGAGACCCAGTACTTC
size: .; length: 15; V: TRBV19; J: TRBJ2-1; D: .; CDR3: CASMWPGGGKHEQFF; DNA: TGTGCCAGTATGTGGCCCGGAGGGGGCAAGCATGAGCAGTTCTTC
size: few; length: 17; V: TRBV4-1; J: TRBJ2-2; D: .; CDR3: CASSQEGGGWATGELFF; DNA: TGCGCCAGCAGCCAAGAGGGAGGGGGCTGGGCCACCGGGGAGCTGTTTTTT
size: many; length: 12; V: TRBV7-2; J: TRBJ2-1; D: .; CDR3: CASSLASTNEFF; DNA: TGTGCCAGCAGCTTAGCTTCGACTAACGAGTTCTTC
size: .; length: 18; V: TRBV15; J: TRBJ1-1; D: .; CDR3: CATSSGRLGSFGNTEAFF; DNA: TGTGCCACCAGCAGTGGACGCCTTGGGTCCTTCGGGAACACTGAAGCTTTCTTT
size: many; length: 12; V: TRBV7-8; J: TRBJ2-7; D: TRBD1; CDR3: CASNTGGHEQYF; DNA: TGTGCCAGCAACACAGGGGGCCACGAGCAGTACTTC